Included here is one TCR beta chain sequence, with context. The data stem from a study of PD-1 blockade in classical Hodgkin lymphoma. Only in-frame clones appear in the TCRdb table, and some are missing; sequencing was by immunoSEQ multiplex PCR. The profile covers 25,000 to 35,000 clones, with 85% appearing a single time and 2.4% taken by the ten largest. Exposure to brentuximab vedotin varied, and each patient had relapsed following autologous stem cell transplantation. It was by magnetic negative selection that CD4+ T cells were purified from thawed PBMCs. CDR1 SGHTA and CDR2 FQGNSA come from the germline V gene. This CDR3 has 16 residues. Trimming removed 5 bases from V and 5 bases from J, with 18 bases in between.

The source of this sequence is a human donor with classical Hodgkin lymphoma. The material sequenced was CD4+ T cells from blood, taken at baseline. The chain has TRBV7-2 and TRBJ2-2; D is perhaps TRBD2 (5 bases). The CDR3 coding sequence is TGTGCCAGCAGCCTCTCTGGGAGACAAGGAACCGGGGAGCTGTTTTTT. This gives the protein CASSLSGRQGTGELFF.